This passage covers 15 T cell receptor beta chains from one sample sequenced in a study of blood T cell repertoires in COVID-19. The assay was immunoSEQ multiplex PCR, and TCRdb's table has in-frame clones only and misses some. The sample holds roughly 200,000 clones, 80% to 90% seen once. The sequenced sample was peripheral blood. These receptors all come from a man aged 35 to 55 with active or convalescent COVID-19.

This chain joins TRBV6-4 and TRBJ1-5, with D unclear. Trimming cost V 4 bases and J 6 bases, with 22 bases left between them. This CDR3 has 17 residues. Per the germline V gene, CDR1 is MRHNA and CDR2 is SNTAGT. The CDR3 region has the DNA TGTGCCAGCAGTGTAGTCTTGGCGGGAGCTCGCTGTCAGCCCCAGCATTTT. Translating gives CASSVVLAGARCQPQHF.

CDR3 loop: CASSPGEAGDSQETQYF. The CDR3 DNA reads as TGTGCCAGCTCACCGGGTGAGGCGGGAGACTCCCAAGAGACCCAGTACTTC. The rearrangement joins TRBV18 to TRBJ2-5; 7 nucleotides line up with TRBD2. V lost 3 bases to trimming and J lost 1 base; unmatched junction nucleotides: 11. Germline lookup yields CDR1 KGHSH and CDR2 LQKENI. CDR3 length: 17 amino acids.

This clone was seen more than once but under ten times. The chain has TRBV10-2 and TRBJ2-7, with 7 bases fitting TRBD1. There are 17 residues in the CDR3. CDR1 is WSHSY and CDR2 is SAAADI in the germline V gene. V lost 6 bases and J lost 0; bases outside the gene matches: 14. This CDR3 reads CASSDTTTRQGSYEQYF. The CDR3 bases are TGCGCCAGCAGCGACACAACCACCCGACAGGGCTCCTACGAGCAGTACTTC.

CDR3 loop: CASGFIARATEAFF. The CDR3 nucleotides are TGTGCTAGTGGTTTTATTGCGCGGGCCACTGAAGCTTTCTTT. V is TRBV12-5 and J is TRBJ1-1; no firm D call. V was shortened by 3 bases and J by 4 bases, with 12 bases between the two germline ends. The germline CDR1 and CDR2 sequences are LGHNT and FRNRAP. This CDR3 spans 14 amino acids.

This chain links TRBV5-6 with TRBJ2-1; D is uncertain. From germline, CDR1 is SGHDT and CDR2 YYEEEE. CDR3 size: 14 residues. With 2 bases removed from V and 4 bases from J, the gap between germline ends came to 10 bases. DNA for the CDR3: TGTGCCAGCAGCTTTGAACTCTTTTACAATGAGCAGTTCTTC. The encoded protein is CASSFELFYNEQFF. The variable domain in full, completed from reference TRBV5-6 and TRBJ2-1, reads DAGVTQSPTHLIKTRGQQVTLRCSPKSGHDTVSWYQQALGQGPQFIFQYYEEEERQRGNFPDRFSGHQFPNYSSELNVNALLLGDSALYLCASSFELFYNEQFFGPGTRLTVL.

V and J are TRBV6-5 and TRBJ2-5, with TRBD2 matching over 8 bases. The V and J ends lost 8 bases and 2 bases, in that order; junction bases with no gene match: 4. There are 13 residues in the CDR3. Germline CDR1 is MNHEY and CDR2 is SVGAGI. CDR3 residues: CASHTGGQETQYF. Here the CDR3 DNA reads TGTGCCAGCCATACGGGGGGGCAAGAGACCCAGTACTTC.

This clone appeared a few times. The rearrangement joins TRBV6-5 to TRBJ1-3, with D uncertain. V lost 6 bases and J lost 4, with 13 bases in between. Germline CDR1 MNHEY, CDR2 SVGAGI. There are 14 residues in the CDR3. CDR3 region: CASSPHGGGNTIYF. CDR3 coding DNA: TGTGCCAGCAGCCCCCATGGAGGGGGAAACACCATATATTTT.

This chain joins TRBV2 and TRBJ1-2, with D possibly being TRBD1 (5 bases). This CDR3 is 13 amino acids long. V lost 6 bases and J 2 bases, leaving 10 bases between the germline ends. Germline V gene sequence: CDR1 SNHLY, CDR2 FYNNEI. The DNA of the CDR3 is TGTGCCAGCAGCTTGGGGCGGAACTATGGCTACACCTTC. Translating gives CASSLGRNYGYTF.

Here the CDR3 DNA reads TGTGCCAGCTATCCGGTCCGGGAAGGAACTGAAGCTTTCTTT. Translating gives CASYPVREGTEAFF. V is TRBV28 and J is TRBJ1-1; D is ambiguous. The V and J ends lost 8 bases and 5 bases respectively, with 18 bases between them. Germline-derived CDR1 and CDR2 are MDHEN and SYDVKM. This CDR3 comprises 14 residues. Variable domain in full (rest from reference TRBV28 and TRBJ1-1): DVKVTQSSRYLVKRTGEKVFLECVQDMDHENMFWYRQDPGLGLRLIYFSYDVKMKEKGDIPEGYSVSREKKERFSLILESASTNQTSMYLCASYPVREGTEAFFGQGTRLTVV.

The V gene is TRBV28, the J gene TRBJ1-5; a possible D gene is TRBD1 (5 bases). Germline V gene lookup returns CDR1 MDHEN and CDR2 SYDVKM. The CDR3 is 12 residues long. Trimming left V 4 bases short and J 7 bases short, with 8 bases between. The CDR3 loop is CASSSGRQPQHF. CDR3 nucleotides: TGTGCCAGCAGTTCAGGGAGGCAGCCCCAGCATTTT.

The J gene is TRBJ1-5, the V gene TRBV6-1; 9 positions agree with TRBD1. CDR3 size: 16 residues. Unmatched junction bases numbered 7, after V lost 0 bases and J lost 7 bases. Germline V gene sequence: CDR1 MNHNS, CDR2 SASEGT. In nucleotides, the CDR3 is TGTGCCAGCAGTGAAGCCGGACAGGGGTCGTGGCAGCCCCAGCATTTT. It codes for CASSEAGQGSWQPQHF.

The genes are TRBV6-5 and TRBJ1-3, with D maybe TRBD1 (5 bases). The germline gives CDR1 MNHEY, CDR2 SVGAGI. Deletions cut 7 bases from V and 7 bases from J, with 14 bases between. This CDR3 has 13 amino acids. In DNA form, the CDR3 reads TGTGCCAGCATAGGGGTTTCGCGGAACACCATATATTTT. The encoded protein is CASIGVSRNTIYF.

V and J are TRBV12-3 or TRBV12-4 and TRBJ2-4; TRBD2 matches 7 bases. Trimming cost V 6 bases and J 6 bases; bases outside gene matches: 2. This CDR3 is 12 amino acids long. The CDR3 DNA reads TGTGCCAGCAGGTCGGGGGGAAACATTCAGTACTTC. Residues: CASRSGGNIQYF.

The CDR3 DNA follows: TGTGCCAGCAGTCAGGACAGGAGCGAGCAGTACTTC. It encodes CASSQDRSEQYF. The V call is TRBV6-5, the J call TRBJ2-7; 7 nucleotides agree with TRBD1. CDR3 length: 12 amino acids. J was trimmed by 6 bases and V by 5 bases; bases with no gene match: 4. Germline CDR1 is MNHEY and CDR2 is SVGAGI.

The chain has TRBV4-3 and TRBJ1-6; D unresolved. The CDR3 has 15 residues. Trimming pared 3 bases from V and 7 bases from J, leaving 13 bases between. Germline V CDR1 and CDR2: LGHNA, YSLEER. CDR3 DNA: TGCGCCAGCAGCCAGGAAGAGCGACCCAATTCACCCCTCCACTTT. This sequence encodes CASSQEERPNSPLHF.